Presented here are 22 T cell receptor beta chains from one specimen sequenced in a study of immune evolution from preneoplasia to lung adenocarcinoma. The protocol was immunoSEQ multiplex PCR, while the TCRdb copy is restricted to in-frame clones and leaves out a portion. This table holds 7,000 or so clones, around 77% found once. The sequenced sample consisted of FFPE lung adenocarcinoma in situ tissue. The source is a person aged 55-79 years with lung adenocarcinoma.

The chain has TRBV27 and TRBJ1-5; possibly TRBD1 for D (5 bases). This CDR3 is 17 amino acids long. The germline CDR1 and CDR2 sequences are MNHEY and SMNVEV (reference sequence). V was cut by 9 bases and J by 1 base, with 22 bases left in between. This CDR3 is CASSPQGRFFSNQPQHF. CDR3 DNA sequence: TGTGCCAGTTCGCCGCAGGGAAGATTCTTCAGCAATCAGCCCCAGCATTTT.

V is TRBV5-5 and J is TRBJ1-5; TRBD1 might be the D (6 bases). The CDR3 has 16 residues. V lost 5 bases to trimming and J lost 7 bases, with 22 bases between them. The V gene's germline CDR1 is SGHKS and CDR2 YYEKEE (reference sequence). In nucleotides, the CDR3 is TGTGCCAGCAGACCAGACCCAACAGGGTGGATCCAGCCCCAGCATTTT. This gives the protein CASRPDPTGWIQPQHF.

The V call is TRBV7-2, the J call TRBJ2-3; TRBD2 matches at 9 bases. Germline V gene sequence: CDR1 SGHTA, CDR2 FQGNSA. The V segment lost 5 bases and the J segment 3 bases; nucleotides outside the gene matches: 12. This CDR3 has 17 residues. CDR3 DNA: TGTGCCAGCAGCCTTCAGTTAGGGGCGGGGGGGACAGATACGCAGTATTTT. This encodes CASSLQLGAGGTDTQYF.

The chain couples TRBV28 to TRBJ2-6; no reliable D call. Looked up from germline, CDR1 is MDHEN and CDR2 is SYDVKM. The V end lost 7 bases, the J end lost 0 bases, and 10 bases lay between the germline ends. The CDR3 consists of 15 residues. The CDR3 DNA follows: TGTGCCAGCAACCAAGGCATCTCTGGGGCCAACGTCCTGACTTTC. Translation gives CASNQGISGANVLTF.

This clone has just a few counts. The CDR3 here is CASSRGQSPQETQYF. The CDR3 coding sequence is TGTGCCAGTAGCAGGGGGCAATCCCCCCAAGAGACCCAGTACTTC. V usage is TRBV19 and J usage is TRBJ2-5; 8 bases line up with TRBD1. The CDR3 sequence is 15 residues long. The germline V gene has CDR1 LNHDA and CDR2 SQIVND (reference sequence). Unmatched junction bases numbered 7, after V lost 6 bases and J lost 1 base. The whole variable domain, filled in from reference TRBV19 and TRBJ2-5, reads DGGITQSPKYLFRKEGQNVTLSCEQNLNHDAMYWYRQDPGQGLRLIYYSQIVNDFQKGDIAEGYSVSREKKESFPLTVTSAQKNPTAFYLCASSRGQSPQETQYFGPGTRLLVL.

V gene TRBV7-6 combines with J gene TRBJ2-2; maybe TRBD2 (6 bases). In germline, CDR1 is SGHVS, CDR2 FNYEAQ. The length of the CDR3 is 16 residues. Trimming took 5 bases from V and 4 from J, leaving 17 bases between them. DNA of the CDR3: TGTGCCAGCAGCCCTTCTACTAGCAGATTCACCGGGGAGCTGTTTTTT. Its protein product is CASSPSTSRFTGELFF.

V is TRBV12-5 and J is TRBJ2-7; D not resolved. Between the trimmed V and J ends, which lost 0 bases and 7 bases, there was a span of 13 bases. The CDR3 runs 14 residues. Per the germline V gene, CDR1 is LGHNT and CDR2 is FRNRAP. This chain's CDR3 is CASGLVGLGREQYF. In nucleotides, the CDR3 is TGTGCTAGTGGTTTGGTTGGGCTGGGCCGTGAGCAGTACTTC.

This clone rates as large. The chain uses TRBV7-9 and TRBJ2-7, with D hard to call. CDR3 size: 13 residues. V gave up 4 bases and J gave up 7 bases, with 14 bases separating them. CDR1 is SEHNR, CDR2 FQNEAQ, per germline (reference sequence). CDR3 region: CASSSDTLGEQYF. The CDR3 DNA reads TGTGCCAGCAGCTCCGACACGCTCGGGGAGCAGTACTTC.

The chain recombines TRBV7-9 with TRBJ1-2; TRBD1 agrees at 7 bases. V lost 4 bases and J lost 0; bases outside the gene matches: 5. The CDR3 has 15 residues. The germline gives CDR1 SEHNR, CDR2 FQNEAQ (reference sequence). CDR3 sequence: CASSSTGVPNYGYTF. CDR3 sequence (DNA): TGTGCCAGCAGCTCAACAGGGGTCCCTAACTATGGCTACACCTTC.

The chain combines TRBV23-1 with TRBJ2-4; a possible D gene is TRBD2 (6 bases). TRBV23-1 is assigned to the ORF class and has an uncertain function. The CDR3 totals 17 residues. Trimming took off 2 bases at V and 2 bases at J, with 16 bases between the two ends. The CDR3 sequence: CASSQPEGTGTKNIQYF. The CDR3 bases are TGCGCCAGCAGTCAACCGGAGGGAACTGGTACCAAAAACATTCAGTACTTC.

In this sample, this clone turned up once. CDR3 loop: CASSGTSGGNEQFF. The CDR3 DNA sequence: TGTGCCAGCAGCGGGACTAGCGGGGGTAATGAGCAGTTCTTC. The chain uses TRBV6-4 and TRBJ2-1; TRBD2 matches 14 bases. This CDR3 comprises 14 residues. The trim removed 6 bases at V and 7 bases at J, leaving 2 bases unmatched. From germline, CDR1 is MRHNA and CDR2 SNTAGT.

This sequence joins TRBV5-4 and TRBJ1-2; a possible D gene is TRBD1 (5 bases). The CDR3 runs to 13 residues. Trimming removed 4 bases at V and 4 bases at J, with 11 bases between. Looked up from germline, CDR1 is SGHNT and CDR2 is YYREEE (reference sequence). CDR3 nucleotides: TGTGCCAGCAGCGACACAGGAGGCTATGGCTACACCTTC. It encodes CASSDTGGYGYTF.

The genes are TRBV9 and TRBJ2-1; 8 nucleotides match TRBD2. The CDR3 covers 13 residues. Germline V CDR1 and CDR2: SGDLS, YYNGEE. With V trimmed by 4 bases and J by 8 bases, 5 bases remained unmatched. The CDR3 region has the DNA TGTGCCAGCAGCAGGCGGGGGGTATATGAGCAGTTCTTC. It translates to CASSRRGVYEQFF.

This clone was seen more than once but under ten times. This chain uses TRBV7-9 with TRBJ1-1, with TRBD1 matching 7 bases. Germline V gene sequence: CDR1 SEHNR, CDR2 FQNEAQ (reference sequence). The CDR3 spans 17 residues. Trimming at V came to 3 bases and at J to 1 base, leaving 11 bases not matched to a gene. The chain's CDR3 is CASSLVGPGGKNTEAFF. In DNA, the CDR3 is TGTGCCAGCAGCTTGGTGGGTCCAGGGGGGAAGAACACTGAAGCTTTCTTT.

This clone is a singleton in its sample. The chain carries TRBV7-3 and TRBJ2-3, with 12 bases that match TRBD1. CDR1 and CDR2 from the germline V gene are SGHTA and FQGTGA. The CDR3 is 16 residues long. J was trimmed by 4 bases and V by 2 bases; bases with no gene match: 4. The CDR3, as DNA: TGTGCCAGCAGCTTATCGGGACAGGGGGCGGCAGATACGCAGTATTTT. Translation gives CASSLSGQGAADTQYF.

The rearrangement joins TRBV5-1 to TRBJ1-1; possibly TRBD1 for D (5 bases). Trimming cost V 3 bases and J 3 bases, with 15 bases left between them. The CDR3 is 15 residues long. From germline, CDR1 is SGHRS and CDR2 YFSETQ. The CDR3 sequence: CASSYQGRGDTEAFF. The CDR3 nucleotides read TGCGCCAGCAGCTACCAAGGTCGGGGGGACACTGAAGCTTTCTTT. The full variable domain, completed using reference TRBV5-1 and TRBJ1-1, is KAGVTQTPRYLIKTRGQQVTLSCSPISGHRSVSWYQQTPGQGLQFLFEYFSETQRNKGNFPGRFSGRQFSNSRSEMNVSTLELGDSALYLCASSYQGRGDTEAFFGQGTRLTVV.

This chain joins TRBV7-9 and TRBJ1-2; 7 bases are a match to TRBD1. The CDR3 sequence is 12 residues long. Losses at the gene ends were 5 bases for V and 7 bases for J; bases not matched to a gene: 4. CDR1 SEHNR and CDR2 FQNEAQ come from the germline V gene (reference sequence). In DNA form, the CDR3 reads TGTGCCAGCAGCCGACAGGGTGGTGGCTACACCTTC. Its protein is CASSRQGGGYTF.

The J gene is TRBJ2-3, the V gene TRBV19; no definite D call. Germline V CDR1 and CDR2: LNHDA, SQIVND (reference sequence). There are 14 residues in the CDR3. With 4 bases removed from V and 4 bases from J, the gap between germline ends came to 12 bases. The CDR3 here is CASSRSSGPDTQYF. The CDR3 bases are TGTGCCAGTAGTAGATCGTCAGGCCCAGATACGCAGTATTTT. Using reference TRBV19 and TRBJ2-3 for the parts outside the CDR3, the full variable domain is DGGITQSPKYLFRKEGQNVTLSCEQNLNHDAMYWYRQDPGQGLRLIYYSQIVNDFQKGDIAEGYSVSREKKESFPLTVTSAQKNPTAFYLCASSRSSGPDTQYFGPGTRLTVL.

The V call is TRBV7-9, the J call TRBJ2-5; the D call may be TRBD1 or TRBD2 (5 bases each). With 0 bases removed from V and 5 bases from J, the gap between germline ends came to 16 bases. Germline loops: CDR1 SEHNR, CDR2 FQNEAQ (reference sequence). This CDR3 has 16 amino acids. CDR3 residues: CASSLAQGSGWETQYF. CDR3 sequence (DNA): TGTGCCAGCAGCTTAGCTCAGGGATCGGGATGGGAGACCCAGTACTTC.

This clone was seen a handful of times. The rearrangement uses TRBV10-1 and TRBJ1-6; possible D gene TRBD1, 5 bases. Trimming took 6 bases from V and 10 from J, leaving 13 bases between them. The CDR3 loop spans 13 amino acids. Per the germline V gene, CDR1 is WNHNN and CDR2 is SYGVQD (reference sequence). The CDR3 DNA is TGCGCCAGCAGGGAGGGGATTGGATCACCCCTCCACTTT. Translated, it gives CASREGIGSPLHF.

This clone has more than one count but fewer than ten. The chain uses TRBV30 and TRBJ2-3; D uncertain. V lost 1 base and J 5 bases, leaving 7 bases between the germline ends. This CDR3 region has 12 residues. Looked up from germline, CDR1 is GTSNPN and CDR2 is SVGIG (reference sequence). The CDR3 DNA follows: TGTGCCTGGAGTGGCCGTGGAGATACGCAGTATTTT. Translating gives CAWSGRGDTQYF.

CDR3 protein: CASSLEQNYGYTF. In DNA, the CDR3 is TGTGCCAGCAGCTTAGAACAAAACTATGGCTACACCTTC. The chain recombines TRBV7-9 with TRBJ1-2; D unresolved. Germline V lookup: CDR1 SEHNR, CDR2 FQNEAQ (reference sequence). Trimming stripped 1 base from V and 2 bases from J, with 5 bases between. The CDR3 length is 13 residues.